This T cell receptor beta chain emerged from a study of identical twins. Study results and limitations: Because invariant MAIT and iNKT cells could be present, zero-insertion analyses could be partly confounded.

Points on this clonotype: Its antigen is undetermined.

TCRdb reprocessed the 5' RACE reads with MiXCR, giving one entry per CDR3 protein. The table has some 730,000 distinct CDR3 sequences, around a sixth seen once. V trimming: 0 bases; J trimming: 9 bases; junction bases outside the gene matches: 11. The CDR3 covers 16 residues. CDR1 is SGDLS and CDR2 is YYNGEE in the germline V gene. These sequences were also reported in another study, on T cells expressing NK-cell markers. As that report states: Of the CD8+ T cells in more than five donors, about 1.0-7.0% belonged to dominant NKG2C+ clonotypes.

Sequenced: PBMCs. The clonotype comes from a woman younger than 30 in good health. The rearrangement joins TRBV9 to TRBJ2-4; 8 nucleotides line up with TRBD2. CDR3 region: CASSVEGLGVDSIQYF. The CDR3 bases are TGTGCCAGCAGCGTAGAGGGACTAGGAGTAGATAGCATTCAGTACTTC.